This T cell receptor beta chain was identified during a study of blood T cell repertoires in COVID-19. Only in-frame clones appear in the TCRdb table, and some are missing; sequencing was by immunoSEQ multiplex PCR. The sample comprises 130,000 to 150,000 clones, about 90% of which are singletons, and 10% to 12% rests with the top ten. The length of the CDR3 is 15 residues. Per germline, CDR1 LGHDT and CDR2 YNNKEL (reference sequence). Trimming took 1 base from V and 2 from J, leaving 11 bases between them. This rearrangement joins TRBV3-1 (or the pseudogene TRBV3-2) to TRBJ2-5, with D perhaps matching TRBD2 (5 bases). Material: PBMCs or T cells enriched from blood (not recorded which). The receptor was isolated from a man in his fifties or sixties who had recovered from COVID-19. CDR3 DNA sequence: TGTGCCAGCAGCCAAGGGGAGCTTAATCAAGAGACCCAGTACTTC. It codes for CASSQGELNQETQYF.